This passage covers 19 T cell receptor beta chains from one sample sequenced in a study of radiation and T cells in renal cell carcinoma. The time point denotes: baseline pretreatment blood. Treatment: 15 Gy SBRT to primary tumor, nephrectomy 4 weeks later. The table came from immunoSEQ multiplex PCR; TCRdb's copy has only in-frame clones and leaves some out. The data hold about 130,000 clones, with around 84% observed a single time. This specimen consisted of blood, obtained from a patient whose treatment included radiotherapy and nephrectomy. These receptors came from a woman aged 55-69 years with renal cell carcinoma.

The V gene is TRBV6-1, the J gene TRBJ1-1; D is undetermined. V lost 5 bases, J lost 8 bases, and 9 bases lay in between. Germline-derived CDR1 and CDR2 are MNHNS and SASEGT. The CDR3 extends over 11 amino acids. Here the CDR3 reads CASSRALEAFF. The CDR3 coding sequence is TGTGCCAGCAGTCGGGCACTCGAAGCTTTCTTT.

The rearrangement links TRBV4-1 to TRBJ1-5; maybe TRBD1 (5 bases). Germline lookup yields CDR1 MGHRA and CDR2 YSYEKL. V lost 1 base and J lost 3, with 10 bases in between. This CDR3 contains 15 residues. CDR3 protein: CASSQGSGANQPQHF. The CDR3 bases are TGCGCCAGCAGCCAAGGGTCCGGGGCCAATCAGCCCCAGCATTTT.

The chain couples TRBV2 to TRBJ2-7; TRBD1 is a possible D gene (6 bases). V dropped 7 bases and J dropped 5 bases, with 21 bases sitting between them. In germline, CDR1 is SNHLY, CDR2 FYNNEI. CDR3 length: 15 residues. CDR3 DNA: TGTGCCAGCACCCCAGGGGCCAGGGTTGAAGACGAGCAGTACTTC. As protein: CASTPGARVEDEQYF.

Ten or more counts support this clone. The identical CDR3 is also encoded by other nucleotide sequences in the sample. This chain joins TRBV9 and TRBJ1-3; D not certain. This CDR3 contains 15 residues. The V gene's germline CDR1 is SGDLS and CDR2 YYNGEE. Trimming took off 2 bases at V and 0 bases at J, with 9 bases between the two ends. In nucleotides, the CDR3 is TGTGCCAGCAGCGTCCGCCCCGACTCTGGAAACACCATATATTTT. It codes for CASSVRPDSGNTIYF.

The rearrangement uses TRBV4-2 and TRBJ1-5; 11 nucleotides match TRBD1. Germline V gene sequence: CDR1 LGHNA, CDR2 YNFKEQ. CDR3 length: 15 amino acids. Trimming took 1 base from V and 5 from J; bases not matched to a gene: 1. The CDR3, as DNA: TGTGCCAGCAGCCAAGGGACAGGGGGCGATCAGCCCCAGCATTTT. This sequence encodes CASSQGTGGDQPQHF.

The gene calls are TRBV18 and TRBJ1-3; D perhaps matches TRBD1 (5 bases). Trimming shortened V by 3 bases and J by 5 bases, and 11 bases separated the two germline ends. The CDR3 has 14 amino acids. The V gene's germline CDR1 is KGHSH and CDR2 LQKENI. Written as DNA, the CDR3 is TGTGCCAGCTCACCCACAGGCTTAAGAAACACCATATATTTT. It codes for CASSPTGLRNTIYF.

This chain uses TRBV30 with TRBJ2-1; no firm D call. V was clipped by 2 bases and J by 6 bases, with 11 bases between them. The length of the CDR3 is 13 residues. Germline lookup yields CDR1 GTSNPN and CDR2 SVGIG (reference sequence). The CDR3 DNA reads TGTGCCTGGAGTTTGACTTACAGCAATGAGCAGTTCTTC. Amino acids: CAWSLTYSNEQFF. Full variable domain (rest looked up from reference TRBV30 and TRBJ2-1): SQTIHQWPATLVQPVGSPLSLECTVEGTSNPNLYWYRQAAGRGLQLLFYSVGIGQISSEVPQNLSASRPQDRQFILSSKKLLLSDSGFYLCAWSLTYSNEQFFGPGTRLTVL.

This clone was observed a handful of times. The chain combines TRBV2 with TRBJ1-1; possibly TRBD1 for D (6 bases). The ends were cut back, 5 bases at V and 0 bases at J, with 13 bases in the middle. The CDR3 consists of 15 residues. Looked up from germline, CDR1 is SNHLY and CDR2 is FYNNEI. The CDR3 DNA reads TGTGCCAGCAGTCCCCCCGGGGGGCTGAACACTGAAGCTTTCTTT. This gives the protein CASSPPGGLNTEAFF.

The rearrangement uses TRBV4-3 and TRBJ2-2; 7 bases are shared with TRBD2. This CDR3 is 18 amino acids long. J was trimmed by 0 bases and V by 4 bases; bases with no gene match: 11. Germline values: CDR1 LGHNA, CDR2 YSLEER. CDR3 in DNA: TGCGCCAGCAGCCCCGGGGCGGCTAGCGGAACGAACACCGGGGAGCTGTTTTTT. The encoded protein is CASSPGAASGTNTGELFF.

This clone was recorded a few times. The chain has TRBV6-1 and TRBJ1-5, with 7 bases fitting TRBD1. Germline CDR1 reads MNHNS; CDR2 reads SASEGT. V dropped 10 bases and J dropped 7; count of bases not matched to a gene: 7. The CDR3 runs to 12 residues. The CDR3 reads CATTGVEQPQHF. The CDR3 coding sequence is TGTGCCACCACAGGGGTAGAGCAGCCCCAGCATTTT.

CDR3: CASSQSDRGGYTF. The CDR3 DNA reads as TGTGCCAGCAGCCAATCAGATAGGGGTGGCTACACCTTC. The genes are TRBV16 and TRBJ1-2; weak D call: TRBD1 (5 bases). The CDR3 covers 13 residues. Per germline, CDR1 KGHSY and CDR2 FQNENV. The V end was cut by 0 bases, the J end by 7 bases, with 9 bases between.

The chain has TRBV5-1 and TRBJ2-5; TRBD2 is a possible D gene (5 bases). Trimming stripped 4 bases from V and 5 bases from J, with 9 bases between. CDR1 SGHRS and CDR2 YFSETQ come from the germline V gene. The CDR3 is made up of 12 amino acids. The DNA for the CDR3 is TGCGCCAGCAGCCTAGCCGCCGAGACCCAGTACTTC. It translates to CASSLAAETQYF.

The chain uses TRBV7-9 and TRBJ2-7; TRBD2 is a possible D gene (6 bases). CDR1 and CDR2 from the germline V gene are SEHNR and FQNEAQ (reference sequence). The CDR3 runs 14 residues. V lost 3 bases to trimming and J lost 3 bases, with 12 bases between them. The CDR3 loop reads CASSFPGEFYEQYF. Here the CDR3 DNA reads TGTGCCAGCAGCTTCCCGGGGGAGTTCTACGAGCAGTACTTC.

The CDR3, as DNA: TGTGCCAGCAGCTGGGACTCAGGGGTCTATGGCTACACCTTC. Protein product: CASSWDSGVYGYTF. The V and J genes are TRBV5-4 and TRBJ1-2, with a tentative D call TRBD1 (6 bases). The V gene's germline CDR1 is SGHNT and CDR2 YYREEE (reference sequence). The length of the CDR3 is 14 residues. Trimming removed 3 bases at V and 4 bases at J, with 13 bases between.

The chain has TRBV14 and TRBJ1-5, with D possibly TRBD1 on 5 matching bases. CDR3 length equals 18 residues. V lost 0 bases to trimming and J lost 0 bases, with 15 bases between them. From germline, CDR1 is SGHDN and CDR2 FVKESK. CDR3 residues: CASSQDQGRKYSNQPQHF. The CDR3 DNA follows: TGTGCCAGCAGCCAAGATCAGGGCAGGAAATATAGCAATCAGCCCCAGCATTTT.

This chain links TRBV5-4 with TRBJ2-7; TRBD1 might be the D (6 bases). The V and J ends lost 0 bases and 4 bases respectively, with 8 bases between them. CDR3 length: 13 amino acids. Looked up from germline, CDR1 is SGHNT and CDR2 is YYREEE (reference sequence). In nucleotides, the CDR3 is TGTGCCAGCAGCTTGGAACAGGGATACGAGCAGTACTTC. This sequence encodes CASSLEQGYEQYF.

This chain links TRBV25-1 with TRBJ1-6; 10 bases agree with TRBD1. This CDR3 has 15 amino acids. Germline values: CDR1 MGHDK, CDR2 SYGVNS. Trimming removed 2 bases from V and 12 bases from J; junction bases left unmatched: 7. This CDR3 reads CASSEPGQGDIPLHF. CDR3 DNA: TGTGCCAGCAGTGAACCTGGACAGGGGGATATACCCCTCCACTTT.

The chain combines TRBV7-2 with TRBJ2-5, with no clear D. V was cut by 1 base and J by 5 bases, with 14 bases left in between. Germline CDR1 is SGHTA and CDR2 is FQGNSA. This CDR3 has 15 amino acids. CDR3: CASSLGAARSETQYF. The CDR3 DNA is TGTGCCAGCAGCTTAGGGGCCGCCAGATCGGAGACCCAGTACTTC.

This clone was observed a handful of times. In nucleotides, the CDR3 is TGTGCCAGCAGCTTGCGCAATATGGAGACCCAGTACTTC. Amino acids: CASSLRNMETQYF. V is TRBV5-4 and J is TRBJ2-5; no reliable D call. V lost 1 base and J 5 bases, leaving 9 bases between the germline ends. The germline V gene encodes CDR1 SGHNT and CDR2 YYREEE (reference sequence). This CDR3 region has 13 residues.